The 9 T cell receptor beta chains given below trace back to one sample, sequenced in a study of spatial heterogeneity in lung cancer. TCRdb reanalysed the 5' RACE reads using MiXCR and keeps one entry per CDR3 protein. The table lists about 92,000 distinct CDR3 sequences, approximately 12% of them singletons. As to time point: sample taken at primary tumor resection. Whole RNA, which was extracted from tumor, nontumor lung tissue or frozen PBMC, was sequenced without any cell sorting. The sample was PBMCs, taken at surgery. All receptors come from a male donor with early-stage non-small cell lung cancer.

The rearrangement joins TRBV24-1 to TRBJ2-6, with a weak D call TRBD1 (6 bases). With 4 bases removed from V and 4 bases from J, the gap between germline ends came to 13 bases. Per the germline V gene, CDR1 is KGHDR and CDR2 is SFDVKD. The CDR3 has 16 amino acids. CDR3 residues: CATSDPGVSGANVLTF. The DNA for the CDR3 is TGTGCCACCAGTGACCCAGGGGTTTCGGGGGCCAACGTCCTGACTTTC.

This clonotype has at least ten counts. V usage is TRBV5-1 and J usage is TRBJ2-1, with 10 bases that match TRBD2. CDR1 SGHRS and CDR2 YFSETQ come from the germline V gene. V gave up 1 base and J gave up 6 bases; unmatched junction bases: 10. CDR3 size: 17 residues. CDR3 nucleotide sequence: TGCGCCAGCAGCTTGCTTGGGCTAGCGGGAGCAAGCAATGAGCAGTTCTTC. Translated, it gives CASSLLGLAGASNEQFF.

This clonotype was observed at least ten times. V usage is TRBV28 and J usage is TRBJ1-2; no definite D call. Germline V gene data show CDR1 as MDHEN and CDR2 as SYDVKM. The CDR3 is 13 amino acids. The germline V and J ends were trimmed by 5 bases and 6 bases, with 13 bases remaining between them. The CDR3 DNA reads TGTGCCAGCAGTAGAAAAGGGTTCCATGGCTACACCTTC. Translated: CASSRKGFHGYTF.

This chain links TRBV12-3 or TRBV12-4 with TRBJ1-4, with 9 bases matching TRBD1. V lost 6 bases to trimming and J lost 2 bases; unmatched junction nucleotides: 4. This CDR3 region has 15 residues. The CDR3 DNA reads as TGTGCCAGCAGGGGAACAGGGGGCACTAATGAAAAACTGTTTTTT. This encodes CASRGTGGTNEKLFF.

This clonotype was recorded a few times. The chain links TRBV28 to TRBJ2-7; tentatively, D is TRBD1 or TRBD2 (6 bases each). Germline CDR1 MDHEN, CDR2 SYDVKM. Trimming shortened V by 8 bases and J by 0 bases, and 17 bases separated the two germline ends. The CDR3 is 15 amino acids. As DNA, the CDR3 is TGTGCCAGCTTACCAAGGAGGGACATCTCCTACGAGCAGTACTTC. Translation gives CASLPRRDISYEQYF.

The chain joins TRBV12-3 or TRBV12-4 to TRBJ1-5; TRBD1 matches at 11 bases. The length of the CDR3 is 17 residues. The J segment lost 2 bases and the V segment lost 6 bases, leaving 9 bases of the junction unmatched. CDR3 region: CASRSGTGGLGNQPQHF. The CDR3 DNA follows: TGTGCCAGCAGATCCGGGACAGGGGGGTTAGGCAATCAGCCCCAGCATTTT.

This clonotype was counted ten times or more. The chain has TRBV24-1 and TRBJ2-1; TRBD1 matches at 8 bases. V was clipped by 4 bases and J by 7 bases; unmatched bases: 8. This CDR3 comprises 15 residues. Germline loops: CDR1 KGHDR, CDR2 SFDVKD. CDR3 loop: CATSDRTGIGNEQFF. In nucleotides, the CDR3 is TGTGCCACCAGTGACAGGACAGGGATAGGAAATGAGCAGTTCTTC.

This clonotype turned up a few times. The chain recombines TRBV5-6 with TRBJ2-2, with 12 nucleotides matching TRBD1. The CDR3 runs 16 residues. The germline V gene has CDR1 SGHDT and CDR2 YYEEEE. J was trimmed by 6 bases and V by 4 bases; bases with no gene match: 7. The CDR3 sequence: CASSRAGTGGSGELFF. As DNA, the CDR3 is TGTGCCAGCAGCAGGGCCGGGACAGGGGGCTCCGGGGAGCTGTTTTTT.

The chain couples TRBV27 to TRBJ2-3, with D perhaps TRBD1 (6 bases). V was trimmed by 1 base and J by 3 bases, leaving 8 bases between them. The CDR3 covers 14 residues. Germline V gene lookup returns CDR1 MNHEY and CDR2 SMNVEV (reference sequence). CDR3 DNA: TGTGCCAGCAGTTTATTCCAGGGGACAGATACGCAGTATTTT. This sequence encodes CASSLFQGTDTQYF.